This passage covers 8 T cell receptor beta chains from one sample sequenced in a study of blood T cell repertoires in COVID-19. Only in-frame clones appear in the TCRdb table, and some are missing; sequencing was by immunoSEQ multiplex PCR. There are tens of thousands of clones in the sample; 90% occur only once, and roughly 0.47% lies in the top ten. The sequencing sample was made of peripheral blood. The receptors originated from a man over 45 with COVID-19, enrolled during active disease.

The genes are TRBV28 and TRBJ1-1, with a weak D call TRBD1 (6 bases). The CDR3 has 15 amino acids. The ends were cut back, 2 bases at V and 0 bases at J, with 10 bases in the middle. Germline CDR1 is MDHEN and CDR2 is SYDVKM. The DNA of the CDR3 is TGTGCCAGCAGTTTAAGGGACAAGTTGAACACTGAAGCTTTCTTT. It specifies CASSLRDKLNTEAFF.

The rearrangement uses TRBV7-3 and TRBJ2-5; possible D gene TRBD2, 5 bases. The CDR3 runs to 15 residues. V dropped 5 bases and J dropped 5 bases, with 18 bases sitting between them. The germline CDR1 and CDR2 sequences are SGHTA and FQGTGA. The CDR3 coding sequence is TGTGCCAGCAGCCTTGCCGGAGGCGAGGACGAGACCCAGTACTTC. Amino acid sequence: CASSLAGGEDETQYF.

The V and J genes are TRBV19 and TRBJ2-2; D not resolved. This CDR3 is built from 13 residues. Deletions cut 4 bases from V and 5 bases from J, with 8 bases between. Germline assignment: CDR1 LNHDA and CDR2 SQIVND (reference sequence). The CDR3 is CASSRALTGELFF. As DNA, the CDR3 is TGTGCCAGTAGTAGGGCTCTAACCGGGGAGCTGTTTTTT.

This chain links TRBV5-4 with TRBJ2-3, with TRBD2 identical over 9 bases. This CDR3 has 17 amino acids. The germline CDR1 and CDR2 sequences are SGHNT and YYREEE (reference sequence). J gave up 4 bases and V 3 bases, and 12 bases lay outside the gene matches. In DNA, the CDR3 is TGTGCCAGCAGCTCCCCGGGACTAGCTCCAACCTCAGATACGCAGTATTTT. This codes for CASSSPGLAPTSDTQYF.

J is TRBJ2-3 and V is TRBV5-1; no definite D call. The V end was cut by 3 bases, the J end by 2 bases, with 25 bases between. Germline values: CDR1 SGHRS, CDR2 YFSETQ. CDR3 length: 19 residues. The DNA for the CDR3 is TGCGCCAGCAGCTCCTACTACTTAGAGACGGCGCGCTACACAGATACGCAGTATTTT. This codes for CASSSYYLETARYTDTQYF.

This chain joins TRBV19 and TRBJ2-1, with TRBD2 matching over 12 bases. Per germline, CDR1 LNHDA and CDR2 SQIVND (reference sequence). This CDR3 comprises 16 residues. Trimming at V came to 3 bases and at J to 5 bases, leaving 5 bases not matched to a gene. The CDR3 reads CASSILGLAGNNEQFF. In DNA, the CDR3 is TGTGCCAGTAGTATCTTAGGACTAGCGGGAAACAATGAGCAGTTCTTC.

V gene TRBV4-1 combines with J gene TRBJ1-6; tentative D call: TRBD1 (6 bases). The CDR3 is 16 residues long. Germline CDR1 reads MGHRA; CDR2 reads YSYEKL. The CDR3 here is CAAGAKGGTTFLPLHF. The CDR3 DNA reads as TGCGCGGCGGGAGCAAAAGGGGGGACAACCTTTCTACCCCTCCACTTT.

V is TRBV7-3 and J is TRBJ2-7; D possibly corresponds to TRBD1 (5 bases). Deletions cut 5 bases from V and 6 bases from J, with 17 bases between. Germline V lookup: CDR1 SGHTA, CDR2 FQGTGA. The CDR3 spans 14 residues. CDR3 loop: CASSPNPTGAEQYF. In DNA form, the CDR3 reads TGTGCCAGCAGCCCCAACCCCACAGGTGCCGAGCAGTACTTC. The full variable domain, completed using reference TRBV7-3 and TRBJ2-7, is GAGVSQTPSNKVTEKGKYVELRCDPISGHTALYWYRQSLGQGPEFLIYFQGTGAADDSGLPNDRFFAVRPEGSVSTLKIQRTERGDSAVYLCASSPNPTGAEQYFGPGTRLTVT.